These 27 T cell receptor beta chains were all obtained from the same sample, sequenced in a study of Graves' ophthalmopathy and Graves' hyperthyroidism. For repertoire sequencing, the TCR beta CDR3 regions were amplified from RNA transcripts. The library came from an HTBI-primed first-round RT-PCR and a second-round multiplex PCR. TCRdb ran MiXCR on the multiplex PCR reads and lists one entry per CDR3 protein. The sample lists under 400,000 distinct CDR3 sequences, about a sixth occurring once. The sample consisted of peripheral blood. The source is an adult man with Graves' ophthalmopathy.

The genes are TRBV4-2 and TRBJ1-5, with 11 bases aligning to TRBD1. The CDR3 consists of 16 residues. Germline lookup yields CDR1 LGHNA and CDR2 YNFKEQ. The ends lost 0 bases at V and 7 bases at J; junction bases unmatched: 5. The CDR3 region has the DNA TGTGCCAGCAGCCAAGATCCGGGGACAGGGGGACAGCCCCAGCATTTT. Protein: CASSQDPGTGGQPQHF.

This clonotype came up many times. The chain is built from TRBV6-2 or TRBV6-3 and TRBJ1-5; no clear D gene. Trimming shortened V by 2 bases and J by 0 bases, and 5 bases separated the two germline ends. Looked up from germline, CDR1 is MNHEY and CDR2 is SVGEGT. The CDR3 runs 14 residues. The CDR3 sequence is CASSYVGSNQPQHF. The CDR3, as DNA: TGTGCCAGCAGTTACGTGGGTAGCAATCAGCCCCAGCATTTT.

The sample holds many counts of this clonotype. The chain carries TRBV19 and TRBJ1-1, with a possible D match to TRBD1 (6 bases). CDR3 length: 14 residues. Germline V gene data show CDR1 as LNHDA and CDR2 as SQIVND (reference sequence). Trimming stripped 7 bases from V and 0 bases from J, with 12 bases between. CDR3 bases: TGTGCCAGTAAGTTGGGGGCAATGAACACTGAAGCTTTCTTT. Protein sequence: CASKLGAMNTEAFF. Variable domain in full (rest from reference TRBV19 and TRBJ1-1): DGGITQSPKYLFRKEGQNVTLSCEQNLNHDAMYWYRQDPGQGLRLIYYSQIVNDFQKGDIAEGYSVSREKKESFPLTVTSAQKNPTAFYLCASKLGAMNTEAFFGQGTRLTVV.

In its sample, this clonotype was seen many times. Likely a read error: the CDR3 ends without its conserved phenylalanine or tryptophan. The chain links TRBV30 to TRBJ1-1, with D perhaps matching TRBD1 (6 bases). Looked up from germline, CDR1 is GTSNPN and CDR2 is SVGIG (reference sequence). The CDR3 loop spans 14 amino acids. With 1 base removed from V and 1 base from J, the gap between germline ends came to 10 bases. CDR3 in amino acids: CAWSDWTANTEAFL. The CDR3 DNA is TGTGCCTGGAGTGATTGGACAGCGAACACTGAAGCTTTCCTT.

This clonotype was found many times. V and J are TRBV6-2 or TRBV6-3 and TRBJ1-1, with 10 bases that match TRBD1. This CDR3 comprises 16 residues. Looked up from germline, CDR1 is MNHEY and CDR2 is SVGEGT. The V segment lost 0 bases and the J segment 7 bases; nucleotides outside the gene matches: 8. The CDR3 reads CASSYSTSTGGFEAFF. CDR3 DNA: TGTGCCAGCAGTTACTCGACGTCGACAGGGGGCTTTGAAGCTTTCTTT.

This clonotype has ten or more counts. The chain links TRBV11-1 to TRBJ2-5; TRBD2 matches 11 bases. V was pared by 3 bases and J by 5 bases, with 11 bases of the junction left unmatched. Germline V lookup: CDR1 SGHAT, CDR2 FQDESV (reference sequence). CDR3 length equals 17 residues. CDR3: CASSLGLAGGRWETQYF. CDR3 in DNA: TGTGCCAGCAGCTTGGGCCTAGCGGGAGGAAGATGGGAGACCCAGTACTTC.

This clonotype was recorded at least ten times. The rearrangement uses TRBV27 and TRBJ1-2; 11 bases agree with TRBD1. Looked up from germline, CDR1 is MNHEY and CDR2 is SMNVEV (reference sequence). With 3 bases clipped from V and 8 bases from J, the junction kept 2 bases outside the gene matches. The CDR3 has 13 residues. DNA for the CDR3: TGTGCCAGCAGTTTGGACAGGGGGCAGGGCTACACCTTC. Its protein is CASSLDRGQGYTF.

This clonotype appeared many times. This sequence joins TRBV13 and TRBJ1-1; no reliable D call. The germline V gene has CDR1 PRHDT and CDR2 FYEKMQ (reference sequence). The CDR3 length is 12 residues. The ends were cut back, 3 bases at V and 4 bases at J, with 6 bases in the middle. CDR3 in DNA: TGTGCCAGCAGCTTCTTGCGCACTGAAGCTTTCTTT. Translated: CASSFLRTEAFF.

This clonotype was counted a single time. The gene calls are TRBV30 and TRBJ1-6, with D perhaps TRBD1 (5 bases). Germline values: CDR1 GTSNPN, CDR2 SVGIG (reference sequence). This CDR3 has 15 residues. V lost 5 bases to trimming and J lost 1 base, with 12 bases between them. In DNA, the CDR3 is TGTGCCTGGGCGACCGGGGGTTCCTATAATTCACCCCTCCACTTT. It translates to CAWATGGSYNSPLHF.

This clonotype was counted at least ten times. The chain combines TRBV12-3 or TRBV12-4 with TRBJ2-5; weak D call: TRBD2 (6 bases). There are 13 residues in the CDR3. Trimming took 7 bases from V and 5 from J, leaving 14 bases between them. CDR3 bases: TGTGCCAGCACCACGACCCGGGAGGAGACCCAGTACTTC. Translating gives CASTTTREETQYF.

This clonotype has just one count. The V gene is TRBV28, the J gene TRBJ2-7; TRBD1 or TRBD2 may be the D gene (5 bases each). CDR3 size: 16 residues. Deletions cut 5 bases from V and 6 bases from J, with 23 bases between. Germline lookup yields CDR1 MDHEN and CDR2 SYDVKM. CDR3 sequence: CASSPPLIGTRGEQYF. For the CDR3, the DNA is TGTGCCAGCAGTCCCCCCTTAATCGGGACCCGAGGCGAGCAGTACTTC.

The V and J genes are TRBV20-1 and TRBJ2-5, with 10 bases identical to TRBD1. This CDR3 has 14 residues. Germline loops: CDR1 DFQATT, CDR2 SNEGSKA (reference sequence). The trim removed 6 bases at V and 5 bases at J, leaving 9 bases unmatched. This CDR3 is CSAQNAGQGETQYF. In nucleotides, the CDR3 is TGCAGTGCCCAAAACGCGGGACAGGGGGAGACCCAGTACTTC.

This clonotype was seen repeatedly, ten times or more. The genes are TRBV6-1 and TRBJ1-1, with D perhaps matching TRBD1 (6 bases). V lost 4 bases to trimming and J lost 2 bases, with 14 bases between them. Germline V gives CDR1 MNHNS, CDR2 SASEGT. This CDR3 is 15 amino acids long. This CDR3 is CASSANRVRNTEAFF. Here the CDR3 DNA reads TGTGCCAGCAGTGCTAACAGGGTAAGAAACACTGAAGCTTTCTTT.

This clonotype has ten or more counts. This chain joins TRBV6-2 or TRBV6-3 and TRBJ1-5; the match to TRBD1 covers 8 bases. Germline CDR1 is MNHEY and CDR2 is SVGEGT. Trimming took 7 bases from V and 2 from J; bases not matched to a gene: 4. The CDR3 spans 14 residues. The DNA of the CDR3 is TGTGCCAGCACCAGGGGGCCTGGCAATCAGCCCCAGCATTTT. Its translation is CASTRGPGNQPQHF.

The sample holds many counts of this clonotype. The CDR3 protein is CASGGTGATEAFF. Here the CDR3 DNA reads TGTGCCAGCGGAGGAACAGGGGCAACTGAAGCTTTCTTT. The rearrangement joins TRBV2 to TRBJ1-1; the match to TRBD1 covers 7 bases. The germline V gene encodes CDR1 SNHLY and CDR2 FYNNEI. The CDR3 length is 13 residues. With 8 bases clipped from V and 5 bases from J, the junction kept 8 bases outside the gene matches.

This clonotype was seen more than once but under ten times. This rearrangement joins TRBV19 to TRBJ1-1; possible D gene TRBD1, 5 bases. CDR1 and CDR2 (germline): LNHDA, SQIVND (reference sequence). The CDR3 has 15 residues. The germline V and J ends were trimmed by 4 bases and 2 bases, with 14 bases remaining between them. The CDR3 nucleotides read TGTGCCAGTAGTAGATCCGGGACGAGAAACACTGAAGCTTTCTTT. As protein: CASSRSGTRNTEAFF.

This clonotype was detected ten times or more. The J gene is TRBJ1-5, the V gene TRBV4-3, with D unresolved. The CDR3 extends over 13 amino acids. Trimming left V 1 base short and J 7 bases short, with 8 bases between. CDR1 is LGHNA, CDR2 YSLEER, per germline. The chain's CDR3 is CASSQGIEQPQHF. The CDR3, as DNA: TGCGCCAGCAGCCAAGGAATTGAACAGCCCCAGCATTTT.

In this sample, this clonotype turned up many times. The chain uses TRBV20-1 and TRBJ2-7; 9 bases line up with TRBD1. The CDR3 loop spans 15 amino acids. V was clipped by 3 bases and J by 3 bases; unmatched bases: 9. From germline, CDR1 is DFQATT and CDR2 SNEGSKA (reference sequence). The CDR3 spells CSARVTDRGYYEQYF. The CDR3 DNA follows: TGCAGTGCTAGGGTGACGGACAGGGGATACTACGAGCAGTACTTC.

This clonotype came up many times. The rearrangement uses TRBV15 and TRBJ2-5; maybe TRBD2 (5 bases). Germline V gives CDR1 LNHNV, CDR2 YYDKDF (reference sequence). This CDR3 has 13 amino acids. V was pared by 3 bases and J by 9 bases, with 14 bases between. The CDR3: CATSRHSKEAQYF. Here the CDR3 DNA reads TGTGCCACCAGCAGGCATTCAAAGGAGGCCCAGTACTTC.

The rearrangement uses TRBV20-1 and TRBJ1-5; D is uncertain. V gave up 3 bases and J gave up 5 bases, with 8 bases separating them. CDR1 and CDR2 from the germline V gene are DFQATT and SNEGSKA (reference sequence). This CDR3 region has 12 residues. The CDR3 DNA reads TGCAGTGCTAGGTCCGGATATCAGCCCCAGCATTTT. Protein: CSARSGYQPQHF.

This clonotype was counted at least ten times. V is TRBV28 and J is TRBJ2-7; no definite D call. This CDR3 has 13 residues. V was pared by 3 bases and J by 6 bases, with 12 bases between. CDR1 is MDHEN and CDR2 is SYDVKM in the germline V gene. CDR3 DNA: TGTGCCAGCAGTTTGGACGGAGTCGGCGAGCAGTACTTC. Translating it yields CASSLDGVGEQYF.

This clonotype was observed many times. CDR3 in amino acids: CASSTEYTGFDTEAFF. The CDR3, as DNA: TGTGCCAGTAGTACCGAATATACAGGGTTCGACACTGAAGCTTTCTTT. This chain uses TRBV19 with TRBJ1-1; D is perhaps TRBD1 (6 bases). The CDR3 is made up of 16 amino acids. Germline assignment: CDR1 LNHDA and CDR2 SQIVND (reference sequence). V dropped 4 bases and J dropped 3 bases, with 18 bases sitting between them.

This clonotype was observed a single time. One end of the junction varies from germline; a read error may be responsible. This chain connects TRBV12-3 or TRBV12-4 to TRBJ1-1; D gene unclear. The CDR3 is made up of 11 amino acids. The CDR3 is CASSLNAEAFF. The CDR3 DNA reads TGTGCCAGCAGTTTGAACGCTGAAGCTTTCTTT.

This clonotype was counted many times. V gene TRBV6-2 or TRBV6-3 combines with J gene TRBJ2-7; 9 bases fit TRBD1. Germline V gene lookup returns CDR1 MNHEY and CDR2 SVGEGT. V shed 6 bases, J shed 2 bases, and the junction held 2 bases outside the gene matches. The CDR3 sequence is 13 residues long. The CDR3 region is CASRRTGAYEQYF. The CDR3 nucleotides read TGTGCCAGCAGAAGGACAGGGGCCTACGAGCAGTACTTC.

This clonotype was counted at least ten times. This chain joins TRBV4-3 and TRBJ1-2; perhaps TRBD1 as D (6 bases). V dropped 4 bases and J dropped 3 bases, with 15 bases sitting between them. This CDR3 region has 15 residues. CDR1 and CDR2 (germline): LGHNA, YSLEER. In nucleotides, the CDR3 is TGCGCCAGCAGCCCAACTCCGACAGGAGACTATGGCTACACCTTC. It codes for CASSPTPTGDYGYTF.

In its sample, this clonotype was seen many times. The chain recombines TRBV6-2 or TRBV6-3 with TRBJ2-7; TRBD2 agrees at 7 bases. Germline CDR1 reads MNHEY; CDR2 reads SVGEGT. V was clipped by 8 bases and J by 5 bases; unmatched bases: 12. The CDR3 consists of 14 residues. The CDR3, as DNA: TGTGCCAGCTTAGAAAGCGGGGCCGCCGACGAGCAGTACTTC. It yields the protein CASLESGAADEQYF.

This chain uses TRBV3-1 with TRBJ1-1; 11 bases map to TRBD1. This CDR3 region has 14 residues. Germline CDR1 LGHDT, CDR2 YNNKEL (reference sequence). J gave up 8 bases and V 3 bases, and 5 bases lay outside the gene matches. The CDR3, as DNA: TGTGCCAGCAGCCAGGGACAGGGGGTTGGAGAAGCTTTCTTT. As protein: CASSQGQGVGEAFF.